This TCR beta chain was identified in a study of T cells in Graves' hyperthyroidism and ophthalmopathy (dated by TCRdb to about 2019). About the full investigation: Peripheral blood samples were taken at initial diagnosis, before any treatment was given. A discovery cohort of about 96 patients, approximately 44 with Graves' ophthalmopathy and fewer than 65 with stable Graves' hyperthyroidism, was used to find distinguishing TCR V-J signatures. Prospective prediction of ophthalmopathy was tested in an independent validation cohort consisting of some 19 hyperthyroidism patients and around 17 patients who later progressed to ophthalmopathy. For training and testing, the roughly 93 patients in the discovery cohort were randomly divided in a 7:3 ratio. In several Graves' hyperthyroidism patients, the study also compared T-cell repertoires from thyroid tissue with T-cell repertoires from blood. Once sampling was done, hyperthyroidism patients were given methimazole at a starting dose of 30 mg daily, whereas ophthalmopathy patients were given high-dose intravenous methylprednisolone. According to the paper, TCR Vbeta CDR3 sequencing was carried out on more than 120 peripheral blood samples, which came from 40 to 45 ophthalmopathy, about 75 hyperthyroidism and approximately 17 progressor patients.

The germline V gene sets CDR1 to SGDLS and CDR2 to YYNGEE. From its cysteine to its phenylalanine, the CDR3 spans 15 amino acids. Only the CDR3 DNA is retained, 45 bases long and in frame from the first base. V ends up 1 base short and J 8 bases short, with an unmatched junction base count of 7. Overall results and qualifications from the work: Most expanded thyroid clonotypes (frequency above 0.001) were also found in blood, which suggests that blood repertoires may mirror thyroid immune responses. A model built on a 13 V-J signature distinguished ophthalmopathy from stable hyperthyroidism, reaching 85% to 90% sensitivity and about 81% specificity in cross-validation and 80%/75% in testing. No statistical method was used to set the sample size in advance, and investigators knew the group allocation. In validation, the model predicted progression to ophthalmopathy a median of approximately 6.3 months before onset, with roughly 71% sensitivity and around 76% specificity.

The hyperthyroidism patients were between 18 and 65 years old and newly diagnosed, with a disease duration of less than 2 months. The study excluded patients with uncontrolled infections, other autoimmune diseases, pregnancy or lactation. Diagnoses relied on clinical symptoms, serum thyroxine and TRAb, thyroid ultrasound and orbital computed tomography. Blood from progressor patients was collected at the time of first diagnosis with hyperthyroidism, before any ophthalmopathy symptoms had appeared. Ficoll-Paque density gradient centrifugation was used to isolate PBMCs from about 9.4 ml of fresh peripheral blood. Progressor patients were initially diagnosed with Graves' hyperthyroidism and developed ophthalmopathy during follow-up. Total RNA was extracted with Trizol reagent, and quality was checked on an Agilent 2100 Bioanalyzer. In this sample, this clonotype turned up many times. No antigen is known for it. Base qualities are not recorded, but no much larger clone differs from it by a single base.

The TCR beta CDR3 regions were amplified from the RNA transcripts. A first-round RT-PCR of the TCR CDR3 used the HTBI primer set with the Qiagen OneStep RT-PCR kit. Libraries were constructed in a second round of multiplex PCR, after which size selection and purification were carried out. Paired-end sequencing of the libraries was performed with 100 bp reads on an Illumina HiSeq2000. The authors' pipeline ran thus. SOAPnuke was used to process the raw data, throwing out any read that contained adapters or uncalled bases, had a mean Phred below 15, or lacked an exact constant-primer or identifier match. High-quality paired reads were merged using COPE v1.2.5, and each unique nucleotide sequence was defined as a clonotype. MiTCR v1.1 was used to align clonotypes to the IMGT TRBV, TRBD and TRBJ reference segments. Analysis was restricted to V-J combinations with a frequency above 0.0001, which covered 99.2% of repertoires. A TCS score was defined as the ratio of F50 (clonal expansion) to E x V (chaos), with BLOSUM62-based TCRdist applied between CDR3 peptides within each V-J. Welch's t-statistics and random forest reduced fewer than 550 V-J features to 10 to 15, which were used in a naive Bayes classifier (R e1071). The public sequencing data were trimmed at Q25 with fastp and processed into clonotypes with MiXCR by TCRdb, which kept only in-frame beta chains. Rows are combined by CDR3 protein, so each entry shows the most common genes and DNA. Here the V and J calls rest on TCRdb's processing, not on the authors' analysis. The sample table lists approximately 600,000 distinct CDR3 sequences, roughly 14% of them with a count of one. The ten largest clones add up to roughly 5.7% of the sample.

The V gene is TRBV9 and the J gene is TRBJ2-1; 9 central nucleotides agree with TRBD2. This TCR was recovered from a woman aged 30 to 39 with Graves' hyperthyroidism that later progressed to Graves' ophthalmopathy. The material sequenced was blood. CDR3 reads: CASSVKLAGNDEQFF. In nucleotide form, the sequence is TGTGCCAGCAGCGTAAAGCTAGCGGGAAACGATGAGCAGTTCTTC.